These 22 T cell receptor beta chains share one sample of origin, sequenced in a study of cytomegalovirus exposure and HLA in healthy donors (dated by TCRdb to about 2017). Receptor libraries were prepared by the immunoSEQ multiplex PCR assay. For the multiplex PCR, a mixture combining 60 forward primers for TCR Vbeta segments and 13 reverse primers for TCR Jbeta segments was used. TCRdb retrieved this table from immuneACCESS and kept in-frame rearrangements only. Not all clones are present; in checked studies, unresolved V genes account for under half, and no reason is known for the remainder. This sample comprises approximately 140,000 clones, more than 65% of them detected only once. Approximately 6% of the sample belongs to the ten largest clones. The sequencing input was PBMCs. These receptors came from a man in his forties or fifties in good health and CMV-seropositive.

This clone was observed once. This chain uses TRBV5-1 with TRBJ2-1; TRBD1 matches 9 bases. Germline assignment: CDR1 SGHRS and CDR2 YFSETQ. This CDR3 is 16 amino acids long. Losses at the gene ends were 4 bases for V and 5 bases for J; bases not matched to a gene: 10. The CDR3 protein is CASSGPGTGINNEQFF. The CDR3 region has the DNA TGCGCCAGCAGCGGCCCCGGGACAGGGATTAACAATGAGCAGTTCTTC.

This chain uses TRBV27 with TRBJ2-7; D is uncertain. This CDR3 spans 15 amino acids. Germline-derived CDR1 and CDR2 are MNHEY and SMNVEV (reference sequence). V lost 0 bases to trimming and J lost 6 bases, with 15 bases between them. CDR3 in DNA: TGTGCCAGCAGTTTATCGCCGGAGTTTGTGGCCGAGCAGTACTTC. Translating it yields CASSLSPEFVAEQYF.

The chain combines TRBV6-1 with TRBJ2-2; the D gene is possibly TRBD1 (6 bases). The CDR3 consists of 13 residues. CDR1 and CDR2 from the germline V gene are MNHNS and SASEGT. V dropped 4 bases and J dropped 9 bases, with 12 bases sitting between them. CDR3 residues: CASSASGVRELFF. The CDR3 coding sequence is TGTGCCAGCAGTGCGTCAGGGGTCAGGGAGCTGTTTTTT.

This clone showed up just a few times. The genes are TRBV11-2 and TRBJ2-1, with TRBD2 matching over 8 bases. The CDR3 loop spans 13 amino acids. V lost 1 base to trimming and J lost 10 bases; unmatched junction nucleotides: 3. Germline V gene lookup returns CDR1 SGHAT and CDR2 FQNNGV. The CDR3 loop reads CASSLVGLVEQFF. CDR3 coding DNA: TGTGCCAGCAGCTTAGTGGGACTAGTGGAGCAGTTCTTC.

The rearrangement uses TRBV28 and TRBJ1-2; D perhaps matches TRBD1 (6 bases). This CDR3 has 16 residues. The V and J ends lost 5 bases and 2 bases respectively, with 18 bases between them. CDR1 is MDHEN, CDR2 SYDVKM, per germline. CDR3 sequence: CASSQSTGSINYGYTF. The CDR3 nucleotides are TGTGCCAGCAGTCAGAGTACAGGGTCCATCAACTATGGCTACACCTTC.

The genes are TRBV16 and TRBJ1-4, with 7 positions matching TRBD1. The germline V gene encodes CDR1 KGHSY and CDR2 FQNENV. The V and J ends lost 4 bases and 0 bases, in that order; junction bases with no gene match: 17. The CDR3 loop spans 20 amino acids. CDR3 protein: CASSPTLRTGLISTNEKLFF. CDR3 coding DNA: TGTGCCAGCAGCCCCACCCTGAGGACAGGATTAATATCAACTAATGAAAAACTGTTTTTT.

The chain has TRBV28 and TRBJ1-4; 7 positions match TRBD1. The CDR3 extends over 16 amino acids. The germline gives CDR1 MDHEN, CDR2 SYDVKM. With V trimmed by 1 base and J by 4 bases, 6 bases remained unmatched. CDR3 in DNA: TGTGCCAGCAGTTTATTCGGGACAGAGGGTAATGAAAAACTGTTTTTT. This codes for CASSLFGTEGNEKLFF.

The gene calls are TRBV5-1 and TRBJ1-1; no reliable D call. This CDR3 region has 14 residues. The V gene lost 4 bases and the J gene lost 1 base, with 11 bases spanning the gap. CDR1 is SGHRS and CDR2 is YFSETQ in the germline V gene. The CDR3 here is CASSPQTANTEAFF. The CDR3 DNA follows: TGCGCCAGCAGCCCACAGACCGCGAACACTGAAGCTTTCTTT.

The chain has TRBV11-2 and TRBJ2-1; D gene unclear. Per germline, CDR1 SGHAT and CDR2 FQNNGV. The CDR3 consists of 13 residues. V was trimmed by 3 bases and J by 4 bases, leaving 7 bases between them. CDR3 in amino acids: CASSFRSYNEQFF. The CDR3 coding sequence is TGTGCCAGCAGCTTCCGGAGTTACAATGAGCAGTTCTTC.

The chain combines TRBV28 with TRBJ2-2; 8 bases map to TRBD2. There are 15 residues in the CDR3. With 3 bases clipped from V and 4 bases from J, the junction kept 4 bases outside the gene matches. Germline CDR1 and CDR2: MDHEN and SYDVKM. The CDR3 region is CASSFLRGATGELFF. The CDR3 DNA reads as TGTGCCAGCAGTTTCCTGCGGGGGGCCACCGGGGAGCTGTTTTTT.

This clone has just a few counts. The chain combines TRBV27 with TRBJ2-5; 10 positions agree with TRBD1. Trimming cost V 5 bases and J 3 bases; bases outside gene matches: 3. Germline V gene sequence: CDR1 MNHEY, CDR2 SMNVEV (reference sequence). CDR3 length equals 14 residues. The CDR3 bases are TGTGCCAGCAGTAAGGGGACAGGGGAAGAGACCCAGTACTTC. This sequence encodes CASSKGTGEETQYF.

Here the CDR3 reads CASSSPSPYEQYF. CDR3 bases: TGTGCCAGCAGCTCTCCCTCCCCCTACGAGCAGTACTTC. This chain joins TRBV28 and TRBJ2-7; no reliable D call. CDR1 is MDHEN, CDR2 SYDVKM, per germline. This CDR3 has 13 amino acids. V was shortened by 6 bases and J by 2 bases, with 11 bases between the two germline ends.

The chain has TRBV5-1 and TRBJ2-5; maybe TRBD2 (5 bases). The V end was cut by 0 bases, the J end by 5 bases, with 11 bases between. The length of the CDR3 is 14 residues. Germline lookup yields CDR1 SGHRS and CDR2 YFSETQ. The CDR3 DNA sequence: TGCGCCAGCAGCTTGGCCCCTCCGGGGGAGACCCAGTACTTC. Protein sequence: CASSLAPPGETQYF.

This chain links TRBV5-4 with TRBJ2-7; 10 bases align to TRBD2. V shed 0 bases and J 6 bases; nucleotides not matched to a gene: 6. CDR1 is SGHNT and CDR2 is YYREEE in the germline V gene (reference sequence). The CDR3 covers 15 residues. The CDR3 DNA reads TGTGCCAGCAGCTTGGATCTAGCGGGAGTGGTCGAGCAGTACTTC. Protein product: CASSLDLAGVVEQYF.

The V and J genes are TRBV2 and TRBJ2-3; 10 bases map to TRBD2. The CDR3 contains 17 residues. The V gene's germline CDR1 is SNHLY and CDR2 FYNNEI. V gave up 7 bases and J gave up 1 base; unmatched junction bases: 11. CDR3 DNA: TGTGCCAGCATAGCAGCGGGAGGGCCTGTTGGCACAGATACGCAGTATTTT. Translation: CASIAAGGPVGTDTQYF.

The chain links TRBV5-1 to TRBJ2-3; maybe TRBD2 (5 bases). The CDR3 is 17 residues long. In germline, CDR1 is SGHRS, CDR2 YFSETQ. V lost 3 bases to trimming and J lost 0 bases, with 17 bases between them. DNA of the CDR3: TGCGCCAGCAGCTCCAGCGGCCCTAGTGCTAGCACAGATACGCAGTATTTT. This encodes CASSSSGPSASTDTQYF.

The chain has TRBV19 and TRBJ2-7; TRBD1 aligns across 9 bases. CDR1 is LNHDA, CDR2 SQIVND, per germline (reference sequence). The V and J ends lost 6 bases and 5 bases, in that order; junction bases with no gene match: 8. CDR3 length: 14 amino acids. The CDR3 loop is CASRQQQGAHEQYF. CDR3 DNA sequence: TGTGCCAGTAGACAACAACAGGGGGCCCACGAGCAGTACTTC.

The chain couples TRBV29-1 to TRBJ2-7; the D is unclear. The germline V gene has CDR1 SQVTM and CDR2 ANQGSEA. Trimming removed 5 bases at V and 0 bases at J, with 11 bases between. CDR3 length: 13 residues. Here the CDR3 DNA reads TGCAGCGTTTACCGGAGAAGCTCCTACGAGCAGTACTTC. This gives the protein CSVYRRSSYEQYF.

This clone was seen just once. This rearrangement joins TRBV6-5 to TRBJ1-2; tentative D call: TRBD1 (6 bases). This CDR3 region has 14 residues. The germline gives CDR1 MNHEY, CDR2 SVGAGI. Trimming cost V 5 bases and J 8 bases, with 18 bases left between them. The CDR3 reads CASSGNWGLGGYTF. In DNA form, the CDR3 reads TGTGCCAGCAGTGGTAACTGGGGGCTAGGAGGCTACACCTTC.

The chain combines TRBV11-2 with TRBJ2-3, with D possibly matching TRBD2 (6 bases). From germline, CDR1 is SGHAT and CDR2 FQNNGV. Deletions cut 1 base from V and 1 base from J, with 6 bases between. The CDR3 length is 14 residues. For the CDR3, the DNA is TGTGCCAGCAGCTTAGCGGGAGGCACAGATACGCAGTATTTT. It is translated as CASSLAGGTDTQYF.

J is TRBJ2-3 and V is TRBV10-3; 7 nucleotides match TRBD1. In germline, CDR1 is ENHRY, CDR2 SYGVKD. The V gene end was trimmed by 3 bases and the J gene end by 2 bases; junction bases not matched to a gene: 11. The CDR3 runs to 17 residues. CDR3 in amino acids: CAISESGTATYTDTQYF. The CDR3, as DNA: TGTGCCATCAGTGAATCAGGGACAGCGACTTACACAGATACGCAGTATTTT.

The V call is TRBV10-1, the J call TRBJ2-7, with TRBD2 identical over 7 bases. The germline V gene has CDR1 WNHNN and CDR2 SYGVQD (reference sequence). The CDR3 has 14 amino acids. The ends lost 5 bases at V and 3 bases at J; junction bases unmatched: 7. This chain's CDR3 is CASSNERGYYEQYF. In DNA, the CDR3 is TGCGCCAGCAGTAACGAGCGGGGATACTACGAGCAGTACTTC.